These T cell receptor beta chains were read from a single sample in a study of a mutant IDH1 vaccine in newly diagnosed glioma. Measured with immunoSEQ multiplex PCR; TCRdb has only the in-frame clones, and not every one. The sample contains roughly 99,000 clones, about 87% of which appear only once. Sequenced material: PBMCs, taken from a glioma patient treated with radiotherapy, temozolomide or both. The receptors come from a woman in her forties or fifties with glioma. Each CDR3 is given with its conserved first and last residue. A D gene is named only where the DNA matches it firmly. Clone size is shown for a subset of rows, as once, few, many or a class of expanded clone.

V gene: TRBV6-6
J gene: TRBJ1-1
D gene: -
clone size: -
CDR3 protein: CASSYFRGNTEAFF
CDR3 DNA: TGTGCCAGCAGTTACTTTCGCGGGAACACTGAAGCTTTCTTT

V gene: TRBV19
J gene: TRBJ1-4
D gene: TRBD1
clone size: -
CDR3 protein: CASSIGTAPNEKLFF
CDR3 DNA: TGTGCCAGTAGTATCGGGACAGCACCAAATGAAAAACTGTTTTTT

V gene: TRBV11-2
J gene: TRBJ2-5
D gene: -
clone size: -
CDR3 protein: CASSLPTTGRNIQETQYF
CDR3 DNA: TGTGCCAGCAGCTTACCTACGACAGGTAGAAATATCCAAGAGACCCAGTACTTC

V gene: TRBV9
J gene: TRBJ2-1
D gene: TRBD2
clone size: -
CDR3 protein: CASSVELAGFGSYNEQFF
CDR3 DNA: TGTGCCAGCAGCGTAGAGCTAGCGGGTTTCGGCTCCTACAATGAGCAGTTCTTC

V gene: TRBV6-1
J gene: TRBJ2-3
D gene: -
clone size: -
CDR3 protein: CASSEPGVSTDTQYF
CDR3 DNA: TGTGCCAGCAGTGAACCGGGGGTCAGCACAGATACGCAGTATTTT

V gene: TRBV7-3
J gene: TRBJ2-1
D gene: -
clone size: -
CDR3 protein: CASSLKSDSYNEQFF
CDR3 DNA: TGTGCCAGCAGCTTAAAGTCGGATTCCTACAATGAGCAGTTCTTC

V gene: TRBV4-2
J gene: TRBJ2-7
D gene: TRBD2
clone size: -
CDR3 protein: CASSQETSSLEQYF
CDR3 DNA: TGTGCCAGCAGCCAAGAGACTAGCTCTCTCGAGCAGTACTTC

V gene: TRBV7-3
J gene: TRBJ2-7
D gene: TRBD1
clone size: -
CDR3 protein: CASRSIGQGFEQYF
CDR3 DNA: TGTGCCAGCAGGTCGATCGGACAGGGGTTCGAGCAGTACTTC

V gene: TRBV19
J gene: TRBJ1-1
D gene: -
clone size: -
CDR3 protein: CASSTVRGGLGTEAFF
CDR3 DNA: TGTGCCAGTAGTACGGTGAGAGGGGGTCTGGGCACTGAAGCTTTCTTT

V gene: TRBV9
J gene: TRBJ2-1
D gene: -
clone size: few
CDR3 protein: CASSVVGSSYNEQFF
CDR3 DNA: TGTGCCAGCAGCGTAGTCGGGAGCTCCTACAATGAGCAGTTCTTC

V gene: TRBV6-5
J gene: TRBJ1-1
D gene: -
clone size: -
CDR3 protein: CASRVDTLNTEAFF
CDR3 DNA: TGTGCCAGCAGAGTGGACACCTTGAACACTGAAGCTTTCTTT

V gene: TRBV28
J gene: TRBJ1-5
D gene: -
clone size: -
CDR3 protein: CATHSLKQPQHF
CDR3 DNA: TGTGCCACCCATTCGTTAAAGCAGCCCCAGCATTTT

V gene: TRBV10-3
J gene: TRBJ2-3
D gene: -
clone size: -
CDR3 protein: CASAQKDTQYF
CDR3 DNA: TGTGCCAGCGCCCAAAAAGATACGCAGTATTTT

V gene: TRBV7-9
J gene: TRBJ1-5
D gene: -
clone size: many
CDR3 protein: CASSPEFSNQPQHF
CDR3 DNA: TGTGCCAGCAGCCCGGAATTCAGCAATCAGCCCCAGCATTTT

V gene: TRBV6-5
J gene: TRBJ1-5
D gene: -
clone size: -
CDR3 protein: CASSYSPQGDQPQHF
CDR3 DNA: TGTGCCAGCAGTTACTCCCCGCAGGGTGATCAGCCCCAGCATTTT

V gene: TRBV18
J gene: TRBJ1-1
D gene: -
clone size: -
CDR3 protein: CASSPPSGEGNTEAFF
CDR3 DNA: TGTGCCAGCTCACCACCGTCCGGGGAGGGGAACACTGAAGCTTTCTTT